These 20 T cell receptor beta chains were sequenced from one sample in a study of cytomegalovirus exposure and HLA in healthy donors. The primer mix had 60 Vbeta and 13 Jbeta primers. Clones were sequenced by immunoSEQ multiplex PCR, and TCRdb holds only the in-frame ones, with some missing. Of over 150,000 clones listed, around 78% are singletons. Material for sequencing was PBMCs. The receptor set was obtained from a woman in her 50s in good health and CMV-seropositive.

The J gene is TRBJ1-4, the V gene TRBV25-1; possibly TRBD1 for D (6 bases). CDR1 and CDR2 (germline): MGHDK, SYGVNS. The CDR3 contains 14 residues. The V and J ends lost 5 bases and 6 bases respectively, with 13 bases between them. The CDR3 DNA follows: TGTGCCAGCAGTAAGTCAGGGGTGGATGAAAAACTGTTTTTT. Translation: CASSKSGVDEKLFF.

This sequence joins TRBV2 and TRBJ2-4, with D uncertain. This CDR3 comprises 17 residues. Trimming pared 3 bases from V and 1 base from J, leaving 16 bases between. Germline V gives CDR1 SNHLY, CDR2 FYNNEI. The DNA of the CDR3 is TGTGCCAGCAGTGATGGGCAAACCGTCCCCGCCAAAAACATTCAGTACTTC. Protein sequence: CASSDGQTVPAKNIQYF.

J is TRBJ2-7 and V is TRBV11-2; the match to TRBD2 covers 8 bases. J lost 7 bases, V lost 5 bases, and 19 bases had no gene match. Germline CDR1 SGHAT, CDR2 FQNNGV. This CDR3 contains 17 residues. This chain's CDR3 is CASSLRAGASRRWEQYF. CDR3 bases: TGTGCCAGCAGCCTCAGAGCGGGGGCTAGCAGAAGGTGGGAGCAGTACTTC.

This sequence joins TRBV29-1 and TRBJ1-5; D is perhaps TRBD1 (5 bases). Germline V gene sequence: CDR1 SQVTM, CDR2 ANQGSEA. The CDR3 covers 15 residues. The V gene lost 6 bases and the J gene lost 3 bases, with 18 bases spanning the gap. DNA for the CDR3: TGCAGCGTCTCGGACGAAGCGGGGGACAATCAGCCCCAGCATTTT. This translates into CSVSDEAGDNQPQHF.

The chain recombines TRBV6-6 with TRBJ2-5, with 7 bases lining up with TRBD2. The J call is doubtful: the DNA matches TRBJ2-7 better. Germline-derived CDR1 and CDR2 are MNHNY and SVGAGI (reference sequence). CDR3 length equals 16 residues. This CDR3 is CASSYSERGNSYEQYF. The DNA for the CDR3 is TGTGCCAGCAGTTACTCCGAGCGGGGCAACTCCTACGAGCAGTACTTC.

The chain has TRBV19 and TRBJ1-5; unclear D gene. CDR1 is LNHDA, CDR2 SQIVND, per germline (reference sequence). The CDR3 has 13 amino acids. Between the trimmed V and J ends, which lost 2 bases and 3 bases, there was a span of 5 bases. CDR3 nucleotide sequence: TGTGCCAGTAGTATACAGGACAATCAGCCCCAGCATTTT. As protein: CASSIQDNQPQHF.

The chain recombines TRBV19 with TRBJ1-2; D not resolved. V was shortened by 5 bases and J by 4 bases, with 8 bases between the two germline ends. Germline V gene lookup returns CDR1 LNHDA and CDR2 SQIVND (reference sequence). This CDR3 contains 12 residues. CDR3 sequence reads: CASSLASYGYTF. The CDR3 DNA is TGTGCCAGTAGTCTGGCTAGCTATGGCTACACCTTC.

The chain is built from TRBV9 and TRBJ2-6, with 9 bases fitting TRBD1. V gave up 0 bases and J gave up 0 bases; unmatched junction bases: 4. The CDR3 runs to 18 residues. Germline assignment: CDR1 SGDLS and CDR2 YYNGEE. CDR3 protein: CASSVVGQGISGANVLTF. In nucleotides, the CDR3 is TGTGCCAGCAGCGTAGTGGGACAGGGAATCTCTGGGGCCAACGTCCTGACTTTC.

This sequence joins TRBV30 and TRBJ2-1, with D maybe TRBD2 (7 bases). The CDR3 contains 13 residues. Germline V gives CDR1 GTSNPN, CDR2 SVGIG (reference sequence). V gave up 8 bases and J gave up 7 bases, with 18 bases separating them. The CDR3 loop is CAGRGGGRNEQFF. CDR3 nucleotide sequence: TGTGCCGGCAGGGGAGGGGGTCGGAATGAGCAGTTCTTC.

The chain has TRBV15 and TRBJ2-2; no definite D call. V was shortened by 0 bases and J by 10 bases, with 9 bases between the two germline ends. Per the germline V gene, CDR1 is LNHNV and CDR2 is YYDKDF (reference sequence). The CDR3 spans 13 residues. Here the CDR3 DNA reads TGTGCCACCAGCAGAGAGGCCAGGCAGGAGCTGTTTTTT. The encoded protein is CATSREARQELFF. Combining the CDR3 with reference TRBV15 and TRBJ2-2 gives the whole variable domain DAMVIQNPRYQVTQFGKPVTLSCSQTLNHNVMYWYQQKSSQAPKLLFHYYDKDFNNEADTPDNFQSRRPNTSFCFLDIRSPGLGDTAMYLCATSREARQELFFGEGSRLTVL.

The rearrangement links TRBV6-6 to TRBJ2-5; perhaps TRBD2 as D (5 bases). CDR1 and CDR2 from the germline V gene are MNHNY and SVGAGI (reference sequence). The ends were cut back, 10 bases at V and 1 base at J, with 10 bases in the middle. CDR3 length equals 12 residues. The CDR3, as DNA: TGTGCCAACGGGATGACCCAAGAGACCCAGTACTTC. The encoded protein is CANGMTQETQYF.

The gene calls are TRBV4-3 and TRBJ1-1; TRBD1 is a possible D gene (6 bases). This CDR3 has 16 residues. The germline V and J ends were trimmed by 5 bases and 3 bases, with 19 bases remaining between them. The V gene's germline CDR1 is LGHNA and CDR2 YSLEER. The CDR3 sequence is CASSMLTGGKDTEAFF. The CDR3 bases are TGCGCCAGCAGCATGCTGACAGGTGGCAAAGACACTGAAGCTTTCTTT.

The chain couples TRBV9 to TRBJ2-4; 7 bases map to TRBD2. Germline trimming cut 4 bases from V and 11 bases from J; bases unmatched to any gene: 12. This CDR3 has 14 residues. Germline V gene lookup returns CDR1 SGDLS and CDR2 YYNGEE. The chain's CDR3 is CASSPAGSLRVQYF. The CDR3 nucleotides read TGTGCCAGCAGCCCAGCGGGGTCCCTCCGGGTTCAGTACTTC. The whole variable domain, remainder taken from reference TRBV9 and TRBJ2-4, is DSGVTQTPKHLITATGQRVTLRCSPRSGDLSVYWYQQSLDQGLQFLIQYYNGEERAKGNILERFSAQQFPDLHSELNLSSLELGDSALYFCASSPAGSLRVQYFGAGTRLSVL.

The chain recombines TRBV21-1 with TRBJ1-5; the table gives TRBD1 as D, unverified against the DNA. TRBV21-1 is described as a pseudogene. The CDR3 totals 16 residues. This CDR3 reads CASSNGGGQGCQPQHF. In nucleotides, the CDR3 is TGTGCCAGCAGCAATGGGGGGGGACAGGGGTGTCAGCCCCAGCATTTT.

The V gene is TRBV5-4, the J gene TRBJ2-6, with TRBD1 as a possible D gene (6 bases). Germline-derived CDR1 and CDR2 are SGHNT and YYREEE (reference sequence). This CDR3 region has 15 residues. Trimming stripped 0 bases from V and 4 bases from J, with 8 bases between. The CDR3 DNA reads as TGTGCCAGCAGCTTGGCAGGGGCCGGGGCCAACGTCCTGACTTTC. Protein sequence: CASSLAGAGANVLTF.

V and J are TRBV5-1 and TRBJ2-2; 8 bases are shared with TRBD1. The CDR3 covers 16 residues. Germline loops: CDR1 SGHRS, CDR2 YFSETQ. V trimming: 0 bases; J trimming: 5 bases; junction bases outside the gene matches: 6. The DNA of the CDR3 is TGCGCCAGCAGCTTGGGACCACAGGGGGGTACCGGGGAGCTGTTTTTT. Its translation is CASSLGPQGGTGELFF.

This clone was counted a few times. The rearrangement joins TRBV28 to TRBJ2-1; 11 nucleotides agree with TRBD2. The ends lost 4 bases at V and 5 bases at J; junction bases unmatched: 7. The CDR3 extends over 16 amino acids. Germline V gene lookup returns CDR1 MDHEN and CDR2 SYDVKM. The CDR3 here is CASSYTTSGKNNEQFF. CDR3 coding DNA: TGTGCCAGCAGTTATACGACTAGCGGGAAAAACAATGAGCAGTTCTTC.

This clone was found a few times. This sequence joins TRBV19 and TRBJ2-2, with 9 bases matching TRBD1. CDR1 is LNHDA, CDR2 SQIVND, per germline (reference sequence). The CDR3 is 17 residues long. V lost 7 bases to trimming and J lost 2 bases; unmatched junction nucleotides: 11. In DNA form, the CDR3 reads TGTGCCAGTATGGGGACAGGGAAAGGTCGAAACACCGGGGAGCTGTTTTTT. Translation: CASMGTGKGRNTGELFF.

V and J are TRBV2 and TRBJ2-7, with 11 positions matching TRBD2. Trimming took 7 bases from V and 1 from J; bases not matched to a gene: 3. Germline V gives CDR1 SNHLY, CDR2 FYNNEI. The CDR3 extends over 14 amino acids. The CDR3 is CASITSGGSYEQYF. As DNA, the CDR3 is TGTGCCAGCATAACTAGCGGGGGTTCCTACGAGCAGTACTTC.

The genes are TRBV7-9 and TRBJ2-3, with D maybe TRBD2 (5 bases). Germline loops: CDR1 SEHNR, CDR2 FQNEAQ (reference sequence). CDR3 length: 14 residues. The germline V and J ends were trimmed by 5 bases and 6 bases, with 15 bases remaining between them. CDR3 DNA: TGTGCCAGCAGCCCGGGATTGAGTTCGGATACGCAGTATTTT. This sequence encodes CASSPGLSSDTQYF.